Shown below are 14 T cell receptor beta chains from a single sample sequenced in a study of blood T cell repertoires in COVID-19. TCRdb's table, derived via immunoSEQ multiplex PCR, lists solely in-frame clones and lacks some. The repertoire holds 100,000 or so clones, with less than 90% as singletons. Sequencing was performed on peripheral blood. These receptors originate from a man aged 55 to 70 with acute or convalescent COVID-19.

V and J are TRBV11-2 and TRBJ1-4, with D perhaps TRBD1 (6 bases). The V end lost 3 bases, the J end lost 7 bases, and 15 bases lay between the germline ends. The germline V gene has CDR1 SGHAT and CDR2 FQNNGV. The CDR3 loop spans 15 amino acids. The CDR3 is CASSLVGGASEKLFF. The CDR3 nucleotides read TGTGCCAGCAGCTTGGTTGGGGGCGCCTCTGAAAAACTGTTTTTT. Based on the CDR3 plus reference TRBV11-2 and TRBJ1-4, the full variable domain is EAGVAQSPRYKIIEKRQSVAFWCNPISGHATLYWYQQILGQGPKLLIQFQNNGVVDDSQLPKDRFSAERLKGVDSTLKIQPAKLEDSAVYLCASSLVGGASEKLFFGSGTQLSVL.

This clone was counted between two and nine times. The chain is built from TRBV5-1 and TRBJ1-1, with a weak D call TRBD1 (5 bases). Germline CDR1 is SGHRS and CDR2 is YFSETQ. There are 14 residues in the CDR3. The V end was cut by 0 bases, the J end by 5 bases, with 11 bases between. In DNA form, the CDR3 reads TGCGCCAGCAGCTTGGGGCAGAAGGGGACTGAAGCTTTCTTT. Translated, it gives CASSLGQKGTEAFF.

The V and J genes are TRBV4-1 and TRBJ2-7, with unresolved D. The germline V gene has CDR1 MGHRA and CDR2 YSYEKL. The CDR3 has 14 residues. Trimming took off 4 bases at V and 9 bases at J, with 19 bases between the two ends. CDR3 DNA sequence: TGCGCCAGCAGCCTATACTCCTGGTCTCGCGGGCAGTACTTC. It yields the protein CASSLYSWSRGQYF.

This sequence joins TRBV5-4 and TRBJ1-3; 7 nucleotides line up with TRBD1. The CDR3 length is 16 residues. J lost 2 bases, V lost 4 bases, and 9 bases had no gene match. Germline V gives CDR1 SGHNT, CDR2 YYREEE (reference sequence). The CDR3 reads CASSLRQGGTGNTIYF. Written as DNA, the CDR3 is TGTGCCAGCAGCCTTAGACAGGGCGGGACTGGAAACACCATATATTTT.

CDR3 nucleotide sequence: TGCGCCAGCAGTGAGTCGGGAGGGGTGAATGGCTACACCTTC. It translates to CASSESGGVNGYTF. This chain links TRBV10-1 with TRBJ1-2; D may be TRBD1 (5 bases). The CDR3 is 14 amino acids. Germline V gene data show CDR1 as WNHNN and CDR2 as SYGVQD (reference sequence). V was shortened by 0 bases and J by 6 bases, with 11 bases between the two germline ends.

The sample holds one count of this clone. The CDR3 here is CASSQRGGLFQETQYF. In nucleotides, the CDR3 is TGTGCCAGCAGCCAGCGGGGCGGCCTGTTCCAAGAGACCCAGTACTTC. The chain couples TRBV7-8 to TRBJ2-5, with 7 bases identical to TRBD2. Germline CDR1 reads SGHVS; CDR2 reads FQNEAQ. The CDR3 is made up of 16 amino acids. With 5 bases clipped from V and 1 base from J, the junction kept 10 bases outside the gene matches. Looking up the rest from reference TRBV7-8 and TRBJ2-5 gives the full variable domain: GAGVSQSPRYKVAKRGQDVALRCDPISGHVSLFWYQQALGQGPEFLTYFQNEAQLDKSGLPSDRFFAERPEGSVSTLKIQRTQQEDSAVYLCASSQRGGLFQETQYFGPGTRLLVL.

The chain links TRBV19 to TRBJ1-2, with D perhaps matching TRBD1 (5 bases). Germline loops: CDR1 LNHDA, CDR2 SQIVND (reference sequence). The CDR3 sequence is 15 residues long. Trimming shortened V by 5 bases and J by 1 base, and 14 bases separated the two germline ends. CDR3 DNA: TGTGCCAGTAGTGTGACAGCCTCTCTTAACTATGGCTACACCTTC. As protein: CASSVTASLNYGYTF.

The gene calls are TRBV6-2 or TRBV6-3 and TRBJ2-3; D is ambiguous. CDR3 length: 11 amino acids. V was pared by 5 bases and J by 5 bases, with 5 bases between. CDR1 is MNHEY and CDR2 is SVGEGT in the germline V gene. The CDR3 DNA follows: TGTGCCAGCAGTACGGGAGATACGCAGTATTTT. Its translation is CASSTGDTQYF.

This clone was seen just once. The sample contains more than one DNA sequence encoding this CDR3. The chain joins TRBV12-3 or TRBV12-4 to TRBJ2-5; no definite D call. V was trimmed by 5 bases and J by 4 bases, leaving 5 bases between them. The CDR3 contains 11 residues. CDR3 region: CASSLRETQYF. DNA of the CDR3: TGTGCCAGCAGTCTGAGAGAGACCCAGTACTTC.

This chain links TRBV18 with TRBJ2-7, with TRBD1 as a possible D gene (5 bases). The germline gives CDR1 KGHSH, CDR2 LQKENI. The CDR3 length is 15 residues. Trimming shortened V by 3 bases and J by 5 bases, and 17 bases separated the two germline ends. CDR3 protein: CASSPEWGVAHEQYF. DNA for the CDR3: TGTGCCAGCTCACCGGAGTGGGGCGTCGCCCACGAGCAGTACTTC.

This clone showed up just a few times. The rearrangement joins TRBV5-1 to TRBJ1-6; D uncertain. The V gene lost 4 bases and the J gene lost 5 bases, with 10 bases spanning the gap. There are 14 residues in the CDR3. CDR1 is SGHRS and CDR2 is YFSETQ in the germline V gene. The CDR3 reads CASSPEANNSPLHF. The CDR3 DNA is TGCGCCAGCAGCCCCGAAGCTAATAATTCACCCCTCCACTTT. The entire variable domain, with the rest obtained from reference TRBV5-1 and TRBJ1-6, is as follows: KAGVTQTPRYLIKTRGQQVTLSCSPISGHRSVSWYQQTPGQGLQFLFEYFSETQRNKGNFPGRFSGRQFSNSRSEMNVSTLELGDSALYLCASSPEANNSPLHFGNGTRLTVT.

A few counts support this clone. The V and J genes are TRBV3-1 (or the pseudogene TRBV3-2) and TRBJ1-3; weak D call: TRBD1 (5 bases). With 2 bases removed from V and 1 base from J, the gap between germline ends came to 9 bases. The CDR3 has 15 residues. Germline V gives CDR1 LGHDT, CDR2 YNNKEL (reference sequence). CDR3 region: CASSQRRGSGNTIYF. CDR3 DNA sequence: TGTGCCAGCAGCCAAAGGCGGGGGTCTGGAAACACCATATATTTT.

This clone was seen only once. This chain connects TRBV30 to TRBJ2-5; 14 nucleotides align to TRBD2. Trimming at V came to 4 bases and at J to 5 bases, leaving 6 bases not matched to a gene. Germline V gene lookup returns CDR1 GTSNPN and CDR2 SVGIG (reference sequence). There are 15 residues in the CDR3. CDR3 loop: CAWTKRTSGRETQYF. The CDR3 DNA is TGTGCCTGGACTAAAAGGACTAGCGGGAGGGAGACCCAGTACTTC.

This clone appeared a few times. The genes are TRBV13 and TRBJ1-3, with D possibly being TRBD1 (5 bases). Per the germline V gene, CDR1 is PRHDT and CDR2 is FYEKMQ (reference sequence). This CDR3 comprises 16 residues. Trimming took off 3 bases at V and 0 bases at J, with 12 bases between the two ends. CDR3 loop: CASSLVGDFSGNTIYF. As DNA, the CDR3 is TGTGCCAGCAGCTTGGTTGGGGACTTCTCTGGAAACACCATATATTTT.